This entry lists 28 T cell receptor beta chains sequenced from one sample in a study of T-cell memory formation after mild COVID-19. TCRdb re-analysed the 5' RACE reads in MiXCR, keeping a single row per CDR3 protein. Among 350,000 to 450,000 distinct CDR3 sequences, about 20% were seen once, and the ten largest hold roughly 8%. Material: PBMCs or a T cell subset sorted from them (not recorded which). The receptors were sampled from an adult woman who had mild COVID-19 (a few samples of this study predate the infection). Cell type and time point are not known.

The chain is built from TRBV5-5 and TRBJ1-1, with D maybe TRBD1 (5 bases). The CDR3 extends over 15 amino acids. Germline V gene lookup returns CDR1 SGHKS and CDR2 YYEKEE (reference sequence). V dropped 1 base and J dropped 0 bases, with 10 bases sitting between them. For the CDR3, the DNA is TGTGCCAGCAGCTTGAGGGGACCACTGAACACTGAAGCTTTCTTT. The encoded protein is CASSLRGPLNTEAFF.

V gene TRBV9 combines with J gene TRBJ2-3; 7 bases agree with TRBD2. Germline values: CDR1 SGDLS, CDR2 YYNGEE. This CDR3 has 15 residues. The J segment lost 2 bases and the V segment lost 0 bases, leaving 3 bases of the junction unmatched. CDR3 coding DNA: TGTGCCAGCAGCGTAGGAGGGACTACCACAGATACGCAGTATTTT. Residues: CASSVGGTTTDTQYF.

The chain links TRBV20-1 to TRBJ1-1, with D hard to call. CDR1 and CDR2 from the germline V gene are DFQATT and SNEGSKA (reference sequence). V was clipped by 2 bases and J by 0 bases, with 13 bases between them. This CDR3 region has 15 residues. CDR3 amino acids: CSARNRPAMNTEAFF. CDR3 nucleotide sequence: TGCAGTGCTAGAAATCGGCCTGCTATGAACACTGAAGCTTTCTTT.

V gene TRBV12-3 or TRBV12-4 combines with J gene TRBJ2-5, with TRBD2 as a possible D gene (5 bases). The CDR3 sequence is 14 residues long. V was pared by 1 base and J by 5 bases, with 11 bases between. DNA for the CDR3: TGTGCCAGCAGTTTAGAGCGGAGAGGGGAGACCCAGTACTTC. Translating it yields CASSLERRGETQYF.

The chain couples TRBV7-3 to TRBJ1-1; D gene uncertain. The CDR3 is 14 residues long. CDR1 and CDR2 from the germline V gene are SGHTA and FQGTGA. The ends were cut back, 5 bases at V and 0 bases at J, with 10 bases in the middle. The DNA for the CDR3 is TGTGCCAGCAGCCCAGGTCCACTGAACACTGAAGCTTTCTTT. Translation gives CASSPGPLNTEAFF.

This chain links TRBV5-1 with TRBJ1-1; the D is unclear. V lost 0 bases, J lost 5 bases, and 8 bases lay in between. Germline loops: CDR1 SGHRS, CDR2 YFSETQ. The CDR3 sequence is 13 residues long. CDR3 coding DNA: TGCGCCAGCAGCTTGGCCTATACTACTGAAGCTTTCTTT. It encodes CASSLAYTTEAFF.

The chain carries TRBV18 and TRBJ1-1, with 7 bases matching TRBD1. CDR3 length equals 12 residues. The V and J ends lost 3 bases and 6 bases, in that order; junction bases with no gene match: 1. CDR1 and CDR2 (germline): KGHSH, LQKENI. Here the CDR3 DNA reads TGTGCCAGCTCACCGGGACAGCCTGAAGCTTTCTTT. Translated, it gives CASSPGQPEAFF.

The rearrangement uses TRBV12-3 or TRBV12-4 and TRBJ2-1; D is possibly TRBD2 (6 bases). The V end lost 5 bases, the J end lost 2 bases, and 10 bases lay between the germline ends. This CDR3 spans 14 amino acids. CDR3 region: CASSREFPYNEQFF. The DNA of the CDR3 is TGTGCCAGCAGTCGGGAGTTCCCCTACAATGAGCAGTTCTTC.

The chain combines TRBV10-3 with TRBJ2-1; no clear D. The CDR3 is made up of 15 amino acids. CDR1 and CDR2 from the germline V gene are ENHRY and SYGVKD. Trimming stripped 2 bases from V and 4 bases from J, with 12 bases between. The CDR3 loop is CAISEMTGRYNEQFF. Here the CDR3 DNA reads TGTGCCATCAGTGAGATGACCGGAAGGTACAATGAGCAGTTCTTC.

The chain is built from TRBV14 and TRBJ1-2; D not resolved. Germline V gene sequence: CDR1 SGHDN, CDR2 FVKESK. This CDR3 spans 13 amino acids. V lost 4 bases and J 0 bases, leaving 6 bases between the germline ends. CDR3: CASSPSPNYGYTF. The CDR3 region has the DNA TGTGCCAGCAGCCCGAGCCCTAACTATGGCTACACCTTC. The full variable domain, its missing parts supplied by reference TRBV14 and TRBJ1-2, is EAGVTQFPSHSVIEKGQTVTLRCDPISGHDNLYWYRRVMGKEIKFLLHFVKESKQDESGMPNNRFLAERTGGTYSTLKVQPAELEDSGVYFCASSPSPNYGYTFGSGTRLTVV.

This chain joins TRBV18 and TRBJ2-1, with 10 bases identical to TRBD1. This CDR3 has 16 residues. CDR1 is KGHSH and CDR2 is LQKENI in the germline V gene. The V gene end was trimmed by 0 bases and the J gene end by 4 bases; junction bases not matched to a gene: 3. The chain's CDR3 is CASSPPDRGPYNEQFF. The CDR3, as DNA: TGTGCCAGCTCACCACCCGACAGGGGGCCTTACAATGAGCAGTTCTTC.

The chain joins TRBV30 to TRBJ2-5; D is possibly TRBD1 or TRBD2 (5 bases each). The CDR3 totals 16 residues. Germline V gene sequence: CDR1 GTSNPN, CDR2 SVGIG (reference sequence). V lost 3 bases to trimming and J lost 5 bases, with 22 bases between them. DNA for the CDR3: TGTGCCTGGAGAGATCCTGGACTCAACTGGGGGGAGACCCAGTACTTC. Protein: CAWRDPGLNWGETQYF.

V usage is TRBV6-2 or TRBV6-3 and J usage is TRBJ2-7; 14 bases fit TRBD2. The trim removed 6 bases at V and 5 bases at J, leaving 3 bases unmatched. The CDR3 is made up of 14 amino acids. In germline, CDR1 is MNHEY, CDR2 SVGEGT. The chain's CDR3 is CASRTSGRAHEQYF. CDR3 in DNA: TGTGCCAGCAGGACTAGCGGGAGGGCCCACGAGCAGTACTTC.

This clonotype was counted only a few times. The chain is built from TRBV15 and TRBJ1-4; D uncertain. V lost 1 base to trimming and J lost 8 bases, with 11 bases between them. This CDR3 is 14 amino acids long. Per the germline V gene, CDR1 is LNHNV and CDR2 is YYDKDF (reference sequence). Written as DNA, the CDR3 is TGTGCCACCAGCAGAGTCCTTGGGAGGGAAAAACTGTTTTTT. It translates to CATSRVLGREKLFF.

This clonotype came up a few times. CDR3 region: CASSSKPSLGDYSTDTQYF. The CDR3 nucleotides are TGCGCCAGCAGCTCCAAACCCAGCCTAGGCGACTATTCCACAGATACGCAGTATTTT. The V and J genes are TRBV5-1 and TRBJ2-3; TRBD2 might be the D (5 bases). The V end lost 3 bases, the J end lost 2 bases, and 25 bases lay between the germline ends. Per the germline V gene, CDR1 is SGHRS and CDR2 is YFSETQ. CDR3 size: 19 residues.

This clonotype was picked up many times. The chain carries TRBV5-1 and TRBJ2-1; tentatively, D is TRBD1 (5 bases). CDR3 size: 12 residues. Per the germline V gene, CDR1 is SGHRS and CDR2 is YFSETQ. The V end lost 1 base, the J end lost 8 bases, and 7 bases lay between the germline ends. CDR3 nucleotide sequence: TGCGCCAGCAGCTTGCAGGGTCATGAGCAGTTCTTC. Amino acids: CASSLQGHEQFF. The whole variable domain, remainder taken from reference TRBV5-1 and TRBJ2-1, is KAGVTQTPRYLIKTRGQQVTLSCSPISGHRSVSWYQQTPGQGLQFLFEYFSETQRNKGNFPGRFSGRQFSNSRSEMNVSTLELGDSALYLCASSLQGHEQFFGPGTRLTVL.

The sample holds a few counts of this clonotype. This chain joins TRBV7-8 and TRBJ2-1; 10 bases line up with TRBD2. The V gene end was trimmed by 8 bases and the J gene end by 3 bases; junction bases not matched to a gene: 4. CDR1 and CDR2 from the germline V gene are SGHVS and FQNEAQ. This CDR3 has 14 residues. CDR3 in DNA: TGTGCCAGCGGGCTAGCGGGGGTCTACAATGAGCAGTTCTTC. It is translated as CASGLAGVYNEQFF.

The chain has TRBV6-2 or TRBV6-3 and TRBJ2-6; D remains ambiguous. CDR1 MNHEY and CDR2 SVGEGT come from the germline V gene. The V and J ends lost 6 bases and 9 bases respectively, with 9 bases between them. The CDR3 covers 12 residues. CDR3 sequence reads: CASSQDVNVLTF. The CDR3 bases are TGTGCCAGCAGCCAGGACGTCAACGTCCTGACTTTC.

This clonotype has only a few counts. J is TRBJ1-1 and V is TRBV5-5, with a weak D call TRBD1 (6 bases). Trimming left V 4 bases short and J 1 base short, with 17 bases between. Looked up from germline, CDR1 is SGHKS and CDR2 is YYEKEE (reference sequence). CDR3 length: 16 residues. The CDR3 DNA reads as TGTGCCAGCAGCCCATTCCCGGGACAAGGGAACACTGAAGCTTTCTTT. This codes for CASSPFPGQGNTEAFF.

J is TRBJ1-1 and V is TRBV12-3 or TRBV12-4; perhaps TRBD1 as D (5 bases). Trimming cost V 7 bases and J 5 bases, with 14 bases left between them. This CDR3 is 13 amino acids long. The CDR3 protein is CASNPLEGTEAFF. In nucleotides, the CDR3 is TGTGCCAGCAACCCCCTGGAGGGGACTGAAGCTTTCTTT.

The chain uses TRBV7-2 and TRBJ1-2; D ambiguous. Trimming stripped 5 bases from V and 6 bases from J, with 16 bases between. The CDR3 covers 14 residues. The germline V gene encodes CDR1 SGHTA and CDR2 FQGNSA. The CDR3 DNA reads TGTGCCAGCAGCCCAAGGGTGGACGCTGATGGCTACACCTTC. Amino acid sequence: CASSPRVDADGYTF. Based on the CDR3 plus reference TRBV7-2 and TRBJ1-2, the full variable domain is GAGVSQSPSNKVTEKGKDVELRCDPISGHTALYWYRQSLGQGLEFLIYFQGNSAPDKSGLPSDRFSAERTGGSVSTLTIQRTQQEDSAVYLCASSPRVDADGYTFGSGTRLTVV.

The chain carries TRBV15 and TRBJ2-3; 10 bases match TRBD2. With V trimmed by 1 base and J by 4 bases, 8 bases remained unmatched. The CDR3 covers 17 residues. The germline gives CDR1 LNHNV, CDR2 YYDKDF (reference sequence). CDR3 region: CATSRGVSAGGPDTQYF. CDR3 nucleotide sequence: TGTGCCACCAGCAGAGGGGTATCAGCGGGAGGGCCAGATACGCAGTATTTT.

The gene calls are TRBV12-3 or TRBV12-4 and TRBJ1-1, with a weak D call TRBD1 (6 bases). The CDR3 totals 15 residues. V was trimmed by 6 bases and J by 4 bases, leaving 18 bases between them. CDR3 DNA sequence: TGTGCCAGCAGCCCAGCAAGGGGGGGTTTCACTGAAGCTTTCTTT. Encoded protein: CASSPARGGFTEAFF.

The V call is TRBV18, the J call TRBJ2-1; TRBD2 agrees at 8 bases. The CDR3 is 16 amino acids. J lost 5 bases, V lost 3 bases, and 9 bases had no gene match. The germline V gene has CDR1 KGHSH and CDR2 LQKENI. The CDR3 protein is CASSPLPGTRDNEQFF. CDR3 nucleotide sequence: TGTGCCAGCTCACCCCTACCCGGGACTAGGGACAATGAGCAGTTCTTC.

J is TRBJ2-1 and V is TRBV5-1, with 7 bases aligning to TRBD1. The junction had 10 bases not matched to a gene; V was cut back by 5 bases and J by 5 bases. CDR3 length: 15 amino acids. Germline-derived CDR1 and CDR2 are SGHRS and YFSETQ. CDR3 DNA sequence: TGCGCCAGCAGTCGCCTCAGGGGGATAGACAATGAGCAGTTCTTC. Protein: CASSRLRGIDNEQFF. Together with reference TRBV5-1 and TRBJ2-1, the CDR3 gives the full variable domain: KAGVTQTPRYLIKTRGQQVTLSCSPISGHRSVSWYQQTPGQGLQFLFEYFSETQRNKGNFPGRFSGRQFSNSRSEMNVSTLELGDSALYLCASSRLRGIDNEQFFGPGTRLTVL.

V is TRBV9 and J is TRBJ2-1; possible D gene TRBD2, 5 bases. This CDR3 has 15 amino acids. The V and J ends lost 1 base and 6 bases respectively, with 14 bases between them. Germline CDR1 SGDLS, CDR2 YYNGEE. CDR3 DNA sequence: TGTGCCAGCAGCGTACGTGACTACGGCATCAATGAGCAGTTCTTC. Encoded protein: CASSVRDYGINEQFF.

The V gene is TRBV6-5, the J gene TRBJ1-1; 7 positions agree with TRBD1. Trimming removed 8 bases from V and 3 bases from J; junction bases left unmatched: 9. This CDR3 has 14 amino acids. Germline loops: CDR1 MNHEY, CDR2 SVGAGI. The CDR3 protein is CASRIQGVDTEAFF. The CDR3 bases are TGTGCCAGCCGCATCCAGGGGGTCGACACTGAAGCTTTCTTT.

V is TRBV2 and J is TRBJ2-7; TRBD2 matches at 14 bases. This CDR3 is built from 15 residues. In germline, CDR1 is SNHLY, CDR2 FYNNEI. With 5 bases clipped from V and 3 bases from J, the junction kept 3 bases outside the gene matches. CDR3 region: CASSRLAGGNYEQYF. The DNA of the CDR3 is TGTGCCAGCAGTAGACTAGCGGGAGGGAACTACGAGCAGTACTTC.